The T cell receptor (beta chain) described here comes from a study of shared clonotypes between healthy human individuals. Note on this clone: At one end the junction does not follow the germline gene, possibly because of a read error.

TCRdb keeps only in-frame clones here, not all; method: immunoSEQ multiplex PCR. The sample has roughly 490,000 clones; 75% to 85% are singletons. Germline CDR1 SGHTA, CDR2 FQGNSA. The CDR3 sequence is 14 residues long. This rearrangement joins TRBV7-2 to TRBJ1-3; the D gene is possibly TRBD1 (6 bases). The clonotype comes from a woman aged 40-49 years in good health. Some clones in this sample may be carry-over from other donors' samples. Specimen: PBMCs. In DNA, the CDR3 is TGTGCCAGCAGCGCGAGATTAGTAAAGGGGGAGTTACATTTT. Translation gives CASSARLVKGELHF.